A single sample is the source of the 31 T cell receptor beta chains below, sequenced in a study of shared clonotypes between healthy human individuals. Produced via immunoSEQ multiplex PCR; TCRdb's table is partial and in-frame only. The sample has around 1.9 million clones, 93% seen once; the top ten hold roughly 1.7%. Positive CCR7 selection of CD45RO-negative cells yielded the naive CD8 cells, and terminally differentiated effector memory CD45RA+ cells were excluded. What was sequenced was naive CD8+ T cells from PBMCs. Source of these receptors: a young man in good health. Some clones in this sample may be carry-over from other donors' samples.

V usage is TRBV10-3 and J usage is TRBJ2-1; D perhaps matches TRBD2 (5 bases). The CDR3 loop spans 15 amino acids. V dropped 6 bases and J dropped 0 bases, with 12 bases sitting between them. Germline values: CDR1 ENHRY, CDR2 SYGVKD. CDR3 loop: CAIREAVSSYNEQFF. CDR3 DNA: TGTGCCATCAGGGAAGCGGTATCCTCCTACAATGAGCAGTTCTTC.

Only one count was recorded for this clone. This chain uses TRBV19 with TRBJ2-6; D is perhaps TRBD1 (6 bases). Germline V gene sequence: CDR1 LNHDA, CDR2 SQIVND (reference sequence). The CDR3 has 18 amino acids. V lost 5 bases and J lost 0, with 17 bases in between. DNA of the CDR3: TGTGCCAGTAGTTTGTTGGGGACACTAGTCTCTGGGGCCAACGTCCTGACTTTC. Translating gives CASSLLGTLVSGANVLTF.

This sequence joins TRBV6-1 and TRBJ1-5; 8 bases fit TRBD1. From germline, CDR1 is MNHNS and CDR2 SASEGT. With 10 bases clipped from V and 4 bases from J, the junction kept 3 bases outside the gene matches. The CDR3 spans 12 residues. The CDR3 region has the DNA TGTGCCATCGGACAGGGAAATCAGCCCCAGCATTTT. Translation gives CAIGQGNQPQHF.

The J gene is TRBJ2-1, the V gene TRBV10-3, with 9 bases matching TRBD2. Trimming at V came to 3 bases and at J to 4 bases, leaving 4 bases not matched to a gene. CDR3 length: 15 amino acids. Germline V CDR1 and CDR2: ENHRY, SYGVKD. The CDR3 coding sequence is TGTGCCATCAGTGATAGCGGGAGTTGGTACAATGAGCAGTTCTTC. Translation: CAISDSGSWYNEQFF.

The V and J genes are TRBV10-3 and TRBJ2-5, with 7 bases lining up with TRBD2. J gave up 1 base and V 4 bases, and 3 bases lay outside the gene matches. CDR3 length: 14 amino acids. The germline CDR1 and CDR2 sequences are ENHRY and SYGVKD. The CDR3 reads CAISVSGIQETQYF. Here the CDR3 DNA reads TGTGCCATCAGTGTGAGCGGGATCCAAGAGACCCAGTACTTC.

The chain joins TRBV5-8 to TRBJ2-1; D unclear. The CDR3 runs to 15 residues. Germline loops: CDR1 SGHTS, CDR2 YDEGEE. With 5 bases removed from V and 3 bases from J, the gap between germline ends came to 15 bases. The CDR3, as DNA: TGTGCCAGCAGTCTAGACTGGGAACTCTACAATGAGCAGTTCTTC. Translation: CASSLDWELYNEQFF.

This chain uses TRBV2 with TRBJ1-5, with TRBD1 matching 8 bases. Trimming took 4 bases from V and 7 from J; bases not matched to a gene: 6. The germline CDR1 and CDR2 sequences are SNHLY and FYNNEI. The CDR3 extends over 14 amino acids. The CDR3 protein is CASSAGGAQQPQHF. The CDR3 nucleotides are TGTGCCAGCAGTGCAGGGGGCGCGCAGCAGCCCCAGCATTTT.

A word on this clone: The same CDR3 can be traced to other DNA sequences in this sample. The gene calls are TRBV9 and TRBJ1-1; D gene uncertain. V lost 3 bases, J lost 1 base, and 10 bases lay in between. Germline assignment: CDR1 SGDLS and CDR2 YYNGEE. This CDR3 has 14 amino acids. The CDR3 DNA reads TGTGCCAGCAGCGCGGGTCTACCGAACACTGAAGCTTTCTTT. Protein product: CASSAGLPNTEAFF.

The genes are TRBV6-5 and TRBJ2-1, with D unresolved. Germline assignment: CDR1 MNHEY and CDR2 SVGAGI. The V and J ends lost 6 bases and 1 base respectively, with 7 bases between them. The CDR3 runs 13 residues. The CDR3 reads CASSPRSYNEQFF. The CDR3 DNA reads as TGTGCCAGCAGCCCGAGGTCCTACAATGAGCAGTTCTTC.

This chain links TRBV7-8 with TRBJ2-2; a possible D gene is TRBD1 (7 bases). Germline loops: CDR1 SGHVS, CDR2 FQNEAQ. This CDR3 contains 16 residues. V lost 4 bases and J 3 bases, leaving 15 bases between the germline ends. The CDR3 is CASSSLEGADTGELFF. The CDR3 DNA reads as TGTGCCAGCAGCTCTCTGGAGGGGGCCGACACCGGGGAGCTGTTTTTT.

Written as DNA, the CDR3 is TGTGCCAGCAGCTTAGAACACAGGGGGATCTCCGGAAACACCATATATTTT. It codes for CASSLEHRGISGNTIYF. The genes are TRBV11-2 and TRBJ1-3; TRBD1 agrees at 8 bases. The CDR3 is 17 amino acids. Germline values: CDR1 SGHAT, CDR2 FQNNGV. Trimming at V came to 0 bases and at J to 4 bases, leaving 8 bases not matched to a gene.

This clone was detected only once. The gene calls are TRBV10-2 and TRBJ2-3; TRBD2 aligns across 7 bases. CDR3 length equals 16 residues. J gave up 4 bases and V 2 bases, and 9 bases lay outside the gene matches. The germline gives CDR1 WSHSY, CDR2 SAAADI. CDR3 nucleotide sequence: TGCGCCAGCAGTGAGAACGGCGGGAGCTTCGCAGATACGCAGTATTTT. Protein product: CASSENGGSFADTQYF.

V is TRBV5-4 and J is TRBJ2-5; 10 nucleotides agree with TRBD2. Germline assignment: CDR1 SGHNT and CDR2 YYREEE (reference sequence). With 5 bases clipped from V and 4 bases from J, the junction kept 11 bases outside the gene matches. This CDR3 is built from 16 residues. CDR3 bases: TGTGCCAGCAGTTTTGGACTAGCGGAGAGTGTAGAGACCCAGTACTTC. Translated, it gives CASSFGLAESVETQYF. Using reference TRBV5-4 and TRBJ2-5 for the parts outside the CDR3, the full variable domain is ETGVTQSPTHLIKTRGQQVTLRCSSQSGHNTVSWYQQALGQGPQFIFQYYREEENGRGNFPPRFSGLQFPNYSSELNVNALELDDSALYLCASSFGLAESVETQYFGPGTRLLVL.

The chain links TRBV27 to TRBJ1-5; D is unresolved. In germline, CDR1 is MNHEY, CDR2 SMNVEV (reference sequence). This CDR3 comprises 14 residues. Trimming took off 6 bases at V and 2 bases at J, with 11 bases between the two ends. The CDR3 region is CASSPIGRNQPQHF. DNA for the CDR3: TGTGCCAGCAGCCCTATTGGGCGCAATCAGCCCCAGCATTTT.

The chain links TRBV6-5 to TRBJ1-1; 7 bases are shared with TRBD1. V was clipped by 6 bases and J by 4 bases; unmatched bases: 8. Germline V CDR1 and CDR2: MNHEY, SVGAGI. This CDR3 spans 14 amino acids. CDR3: CASSPHSGGTEAFF. The CDR3, as DNA: TGTGCCAGCAGCCCTCATTCAGGGGGCACTGAAGCTTTCTTT.

This clone was seen just once. The chain couples TRBV29-1 to TRBJ2-7, with 10 bases that match TRBD1. Germline CDR1 SQVTM, CDR2 ANQGSEA. Germline trimming cut 4 bases from V and 1 base from J; bases unmatched to any gene: 13. The CDR3 has 17 amino acids. CDR3 sequence: CSVADRGPQGPSYEQYF. For the CDR3, the DNA is TGCAGCGTTGCCGACAGGGGGCCCCAAGGTCCTTCCTACGAGCAGTACTTC.

The rearrangement joins TRBV10-1 to TRBJ2-2; no reliable D call. Trimming removed 3 bases at V and 4 bases at J, with 9 bases between. Germline V gene lookup returns CDR1 WNHNN and CDR2 SYGVQD (reference sequence). The CDR3 length is 14 residues. The CDR3 region has the DNA TGCGCCAGCAGTGATGTTAGGGCCACCGGGGAGCTGTTTTTT. It is translated as CASSDVRATGELFF.

The gene calls are TRBV4-1 and TRBJ2-5, with D unclear. The J call may not be correct, given that the DNA end is closer to TRBJ2-7. From germline, CDR1 is MGHRA and CDR2 YSYEKL. The CDR3 runs 15 residues. The CDR3 nucleotides are TGCGCCAGCAGCCAAGCCCCGGCCACCAACTACGAGCAGTACTTC. Amino acids: CASSQAPATNYEQYF.

The V and J genes are TRBV27 and TRBJ2-7, with 9 bases that match TRBD1. The junction had 5 bases not matched to a gene; V was cut back by 3 bases and J by 2 bases. The CDR3 extends over 15 amino acids. Germline V gives CDR1 MNHEY, CDR2 SMNVEV (reference sequence). CDR3 protein: CASSFIGTGTYEQYF. Written as DNA, the CDR3 is TGTGCCAGCAGTTTCATTGGGACAGGGACCTACGAGCAGTACTTC.

The V and J genes are TRBV7-9 and TRBJ2-7; maybe TRBD1 (5 bases). This CDR3 is 14 amino acids long. The V gene lost 5 bases and the J gene lost 6 bases, with 17 bases spanning the gap. Germline loops: CDR1 SEHNR, CDR2 FQNEAQ (reference sequence). CDR3 amino acids: CASSPTETYFEQYF. CDR3 nucleotides: TGTGCCAGCAGCCCGACAGAGACCTACTTCGAGCAGTACTTC.

The chain links TRBV6-6 to TRBJ1-1, with TRBD1 identical over 8 bases. V dropped 7 bases and J dropped 6; count of bases not matched to a gene: 7. Germline V gene lookup returns CDR1 MNHNY and CDR2 SVGAGI (reference sequence). The CDR3 sequence is 13 residues long. This chain's CDR3 is CASTVDRVAEAFF. The CDR3 nucleotides read TGTGCCAGCACTGTGGACAGGGTCGCTGAAGCTTTCTTT.

This clone was counted a single time. The V gene is TRBV5-1, the J gene TRBJ2-1, with a possible D match to TRBD2 (5 bases). The V end was cut by 0 bases, the J end by 4 bases, with 17 bases between. The CDR3 is 17 amino acids. Germline CDR1 SGHRS, CDR2 YFSETQ. The chain's CDR3 is CASSLEASLRGYNEQFF. The CDR3, as DNA: TGCGCCAGCAGCTTGGAGGCAAGCCTCAGAGGGTACAATGAGCAGTTCTTC.

The DNA of the CDR3 is TGTGCCAGCAGCCCGGGGGGACCACTCTACGAGCAGTACTTC. Protein sequence: CASSPGGPLYEQYF. The chain is built from TRBV6-5 and TRBJ2-7, with TRBD2 matching 7 bases. The germline V gene encodes CDR1 MNHEY and CDR2 SVGAGI. The V gene end was trimmed by 6 bases and the J gene end by 3 bases; junction bases not matched to a gene: 8. The CDR3 extends over 14 amino acids.

The chain couples TRBV11-3 to TRBJ2-7; tentative D call: TRBD2 (5 bases). Per germline, CDR1 SGHNT and CDR2 YENEEA. This CDR3 spans 13 amino acids. The V end lost 4 bases, the J end lost 6 bases, and 13 bases lay between the germline ends. Here the CDR3 reads CASSSPTRAEQYF. In nucleotides, the CDR3 is TGTGCCAGCAGCTCACCCACTAGAGCCGAGCAGTACTTC.

In its sample, this clone was seen once. The chain employs TRBV7-9 and TRBJ2-7; 7 nucleotides match TRBD2. Germline V gene data show CDR1 as SEHNR and CDR2 as FQNEAQ (reference sequence). V was clipped by 6 bases and J by 4 bases; unmatched bases: 9. This CDR3 has 14 residues. The DNA for the CDR3 is TGTGCCAGCAGGGATAGCGGGCCACCTTACGAGCAGTACTTC. Translation gives CASRDSGPPYEQYF. Supplemented by reference TRBV7-9 and TRBJ2-7, the full variable domain reads DTGVSQNPRHKITKRGQNVTFRCDPISEHNRLYWYRQTLGQGPEFLTYFQNEAQLEKSRLLSDRFSAERPKGSFSTLEIQRTEQGDSAMYLCASRDSGPPYEQYFGPGTRLTVT.

V and J are TRBV9 and TRBJ2-3, with 7 bases aligning to TRBD1. The CDR3 consists of 16 residues. V gave up 3 bases and J gave up 5 bases; unmatched junction bases: 12. Per the germline V gene, CDR1 is SGDLS and CDR2 is YYNGEE. CDR3 bases: TGTGCCAGCAGCGCCCCGACAGGGCCGATGGGAGATACGCAGTATTTT. Translation gives CASSAPTGPMGDTQYF.

This sequence joins TRBV6-8 and TRBJ1-5; unclear D gene. The CDR3 extends over 12 amino acids. The germline V gene has CDR1 MNHGY and CDR2 SAAAGT. The germline V and J ends were trimmed by 4 bases and 4 bases, with 5 bases remaining between them. The CDR3: CASSLVNQPQHF. As DNA, the CDR3 is TGTGCCAGCAGTTTGGTGAATCAGCCCCAGCATTTT.

The chain couples TRBV7-3 to TRBJ2-3, with 11 positions matching TRBD2. The CDR3 length is 16 residues. Germline CDR1 reads SGHTA; CDR2 reads FQGTGA. J gave up 0 bases and V 4 bases, and 3 bases lay outside the gene matches. The CDR3 here is CASSYGLAGSTDTQYF. The CDR3 DNA follows: TGTGCCAGCAGCTATGGACTAGCGGGTAGCACAGATACGCAGTATTTT.

The CDR3 sequence: CASSPPAGRQETQYF. DNA of the CDR3: TGTGCCAGCTCACCACCTGCGGGGCGTCAAGAGACCCAGTACTTC. V and J are TRBV18 and TRBJ2-5, with D possibly TRBD2 on 6 matching bases. The ends were cut back, 0 bases at V and 2 bases at J, with 10 bases in the middle. The germline CDR1 and CDR2 sequences are KGHSH and LQKENI. The CDR3 totals 15 residues. The complete variable domain, with remaining parts taken from reference TRBV18 and TRBJ2-5, reads NAGVMQNPRHLVRRRGQEARLRCSPMKGHSHVYWYRQLPEEGLKFMVYLQKENIIDESGMPKERFSAEFPKEGPSILRIQQVVRGDSAAYFCASSPPAGRQETQYFGPGTRLLVL.

The chain is built from TRBV11-2 and TRBJ2-1, with D perhaps TRBD1 or TRBD2 (7 bases each). Trimming removed 2 bases at V and 4 bases at J, with 18 bases between. The CDR3 contains 17 residues. Germline V gene sequence: CDR1 SGHAT, CDR2 FQNNGV. The CDR3 is CASSLTGAGRAYNEQFF. Written as DNA, the CDR3 is TGTGCCAGCAGCTTAACAGGGGCGGGGAGGGCTTACAATGAGCAGTTCTTC.

The rearrangement uses TRBV11-3 and TRBJ2-7; 13 bases are shared with TRBD2. Germline CDR1 reads SGHNT; CDR2 reads YENEEA. The CDR3 has 16 residues. The junction had 7 bases not matched to a gene; V was cut back by 1 base and J by 7 bases. The CDR3 DNA follows: TGTGCCAGCAGCTTAGGAGGACTAGCGGGAGTCACGGAGCAGTACTTC. It is translated as CASSLGGLAGVTEQYF.